Following are 31 T cell receptor beta chains from one sample sequenced in a study of blood T cell repertoires in COVID-19. Clones were read by immunoSEQ multiplex PCR, and TCRdb kept only the in-frame ones, dropping some. The data show 51,000 or so clones, around 85% seen once. The material sequenced was peripheral blood. These receptors were collected from a woman of 80 years or more with COVID-19, enrolled during active disease.

The chain couples TRBV30 to TRBJ2-5, with TRBD2 identical over 8 bases. V lost 0 bases, J lost 4 bases, and 10 bases stayed unmatched. This CDR3 is built from 16 residues. Per germline, CDR1 GTSNPN and CDR2 SVGIG (reference sequence). The CDR3 nucleotides read TGTGCCTGGAGTGTAGGCCTGGGACTAGGCAGAGAGACCCAGTACTTC. It specifies CAWSVGLGLGRETQYF.

V is TRBV10-3 and J is TRBJ2-7; TRBD2 matches 9 bases. Germline loops: CDR1 ENHRY, CDR2 SYGVKD. CDR3 length equals 14 residues. Losses at the gene ends were 2 bases for V and 12 bases for J; bases not matched to a gene: 11. CDR3 nucleotides: TGTGCCATCAGTGAGAGCCTCGGCGGGAGGGCCTTGTACTTC. This codes for CAISESLGGRALYF.

This chain joins TRBV18 and TRBJ2-7; perhaps TRBD2 as D (6 bases). The CDR3 has 14 residues. Trimming removed 2 bases at V and 0 bases at J, with 8 bases between. CDR1 KGHSH and CDR2 LQKENI come from the germline V gene. The CDR3 DNA follows: TGTGCCAGCTCACCAGGGGGGAGCTCCTACGAGCAGTACTTC. Its translation: CASSPGGSSYEQYF. Complete variable domain (other parts from reference TRBV18 and TRBJ2-7): NAGVMQNPRHLVRRRGQEARLRCSPMKGHSHVYWYRQLPEEGLKFMVYLQKENIIDESGMPKERFSAEFPKEGPSILRIQQVVRGDSAAYFCASSPGGSSYEQYFGPGTRLTVT.

The chain recombines TRBV15 with TRBJ2-4; D is perhaps TRBD1 (6 bases). This CDR3 has 13 amino acids. The V end lost 5 bases, the J end lost 6 bases, and 11 bases lay between the germline ends. Per germline, CDR1 LNHNV and CDR2 YYDKDF (reference sequence). CDR3 nucleotides: TGTGCCACCAGCTCTCAGGGGAGAAACATTCAGTACTTC. Encoded protein: CATSSQGRNIQYF. Complete variable domain (other parts from reference TRBV15 and TRBJ2-4): DAMVIQNPRYQVTQFGKPVTLSCSQTLNHNVMYWYQQKSSQAPKLLFHYYDKDFNNEADTPDNFQSRRPNTSFCFLDIRSPGLGDTAMYLCATSSQGRNIQYFGAGTRLSVL.

This clone was observed a single time. The rearrangement uses TRBV7-8 and TRBJ2-7, with TRBD1 matching 9 bases. The CDR3 contains 15 residues. V was clipped by 1 base and J by 3 bases; unmatched bases: 4. The germline V gene encodes CDR1 SGHVS and CDR2 FQNEAQ. CDR3: CASSLEGTGFYEQYF. The CDR3 DNA sequence: TGTGCCAGCAGCTTAGAAGGGACAGGGTTCTACGAGCAGTACTTC.

The V gene is TRBV2, the J gene TRBJ1-1, with 9 bases lining up with TRBD1. This CDR3 is 14 amino acids long. Looked up from germline, CDR1 is SNHLY and CDR2 is FYNNEI. J gave up 1 base and V 4 bases, and 1 base lay outside the gene matches. The CDR3 region has the DNA TGTGCCAGCAGTGTGGACAGGGGGAACACTGAAGCTTTCTTT. Its protein is CASSVDRGNTEAFF. Filled out from reference TRBV2 and TRBJ1-1, the complete variable domain reads EPEVTQTPSHQVTQMGQEVILRCVPISNHLYFYWYRQILGQKVEFLVSFYNNEISEKSEIFDDQFSVERPDGSNFTLKIRSTKLEDSAMYFCASSVDRGNTEAFFGQGTRLTVV.

This clone was seen more than once but under ten times. The chain combines TRBV19 with TRBJ1-1; D is possibly TRBD1 (6 bases). Germline CDR1 is LNHDA and CDR2 is SQIVND (reference sequence). This CDR3 has 16 amino acids. V was trimmed by 5 bases and J by 1 base, leaving 17 bases between them. The CDR3 nucleotides read TGTGCCAGTAGTCGCCCGGACAGTTTGAGGAACACTGAAGCTTTCTTT. This codes for CASSRPDSLRNTEAFF.

The chain couples TRBV15 to TRBJ1-4; the D gene is possibly TRBD1 (5 bases). From germline, CDR1 is LNHNV and CDR2 YYDKDF (reference sequence). The CDR3 runs to 16 residues. V lost 6 bases and J lost 0, with 14 bases in between. The CDR3 coding sequence is TGTGCCACCAGACTCGTTCGGGGGTCAACTAATGAAAAACTGTTTTTT. This encodes CATRLVRGSTNEKLFF.

V usage is TRBV7-9 and J usage is TRBJ1-4; D is unresolved. V lost 4 bases and J lost 3, with 18 bases in between. Germline V gene sequence: CDR1 SEHNR, CDR2 FQNEAQ (reference sequence). The CDR3 loop spans 17 amino acids. The CDR3 nucleotides read TGTGCCAGCAGCTATTGGACGGGAGGAGGTTCTAATGAAAAACTGTTTTTT. Translated: CASSYWTGGGSNEKLFF.

This chain uses TRBV19 with TRBJ2-1, with 8 bases identical to TRBD2. Germline CDR1 LNHDA, CDR2 SQIVND (reference sequence). With 3 bases clipped from V and 6 bases from J, the junction kept 4 bases outside the gene matches. The CDR3 is 14 residues long. This CDR3 is CASSIQSGGNEQFF. The CDR3 bases are TGTGCCAGTAGTATCCAAAGCGGGGGCAATGAGCAGTTCTTC.

This rearrangement joins TRBV19 to TRBJ2-7, with 10 nucleotides matching TRBD2. The ends lost 5 bases at V and 1 base at J; junction bases unmatched: 5. Germline CDR1 reads LNHDA; CDR2 reads SQIVND (reference sequence). The CDR3 contains 15 residues. The CDR3 coding sequence is TGTGCCAGTAGTTGGACTAGCGGACGTTCCTACGAGCAGTACTTC. Translation gives CASSWTSGRSYEQYF.

This clone was counted a few times. The chain couples TRBV12-5 to TRBJ1-1, with TRBD1 matching 7 bases. From germline, CDR1 is LGHNT and CDR2 FRNRAP. The CDR3 totals 15 residues. The V and J ends lost 5 bases and 0 bases, in that order; junction bases with no gene match: 6. CDR3 loop: CASGPAGTVNTEAFF. The CDR3 DNA is TGTGCTAGTGGTCCCGCCGGGACAGTGAACACTGAAGCTTTCTTT.

This clone was detected only once. The CDR3 is CASSLESGFLASTYNEQFF. The DNA of the CDR3 is TGTGCCAGCAGCTTAGAGTCCGGGTTCCTAGCTAGTACCTACAATGAGCAGTTCTTC. V is TRBV11-2 and J is TRBJ2-1; D might be TRBD2 (5 bases). This CDR3 region has 19 residues. Looked up from germline, CDR1 is SGHAT and CDR2 is FQNNGV. Between the trimmed V and J ends, which lost 0 bases and 2 bases, there was a span of 20 bases. Filled out from reference TRBV11-2 and TRBJ2-1, the complete variable domain reads EAGVAQSPRYKIIEKRQSVAFWCNPISGHATLYWYQQILGQGPKLLIQFQNNGVVDDSQLPKDRFSAERLKGVDSTLKIQPAKLEDSAVYLCASSLESGFLASTYNEQFFGPGTRLTVL.

The gene calls are TRBV11-2 and TRBJ2-7; TRBD2 matches 8 bases. There are 15 residues in the CDR3. Germline V gene sequence: CDR1 SGHAT, CDR2 FQNNGV. J was trimmed by 4 bases and V by 3 bases; bases with no gene match: 8. The CDR3 loop reads CASSLGGAGAYEQYF. Written as DNA, the CDR3 is TGTGCCAGCAGCTTGGGTGGAGCGGGGGCTTACGAGCAGTACTTC.

The chain employs TRBV27 and TRBJ2-1; D may be TRBD1 (6 bases). The germline gives CDR1 MNHEY, CDR2 SMNVEV (reference sequence). V lost 7 bases and J lost 2, with 15 bases in between. The CDR3 covers 15 residues. The chain's CDR3 is CASNPKGVAYNEQFF. The CDR3 region has the DNA TGTGCCAGCAACCCCAAGGGGGTTGCCTACAATGAGCAGTTCTTC.

The chain uses TRBV3-1 (or the pseudogene TRBV3-2) and TRBJ1-2; 7 bases line up with TRBD1. Trimming removed 4 bases from V and 6 bases from J; junction bases left unmatched: 5. This CDR3 is 13 amino acids long. Germline V gene sequence: CDR1 LGHDT, CDR2 YNNKEL (reference sequence). CDR3 DNA: TGTGCCAGCAGCCCACAGGGGATCGATGGCTACACCTTC. Amino acids: CASSPQGIDGYTF.

J is TRBJ2-2 and V is TRBV9; a weak D match, TRBD2 (8 bases). The CDR3 has 21 residues. V was pared by 4 bases and J by 2 bases, with 30 bases between. From germline, CDR1 is SGDLS and CDR2 YYNGEE. In nucleotides, the CDR3 is TGTGCCAGCAGCAAACGGGACAGCCTATACAGGGCGGGAGGCAACACCGGGGAGCTGTTTTTT. This encodes CASSKRDSLYRAGGNTGELFF. Full variable domain (rest looked up from reference TRBV9 and TRBJ2-2): DSGVTQTPKHLITATGQRVTLRCSPRSGDLSVYWYQQSLDQGLQFLIQYYNGEERAKGNILERFSAQQFPDLHSELNLSSLELGDSALYFCASSKRDSLYRAGGNTGELFFGEGSRLTVL.

The chain recombines TRBV5-1 with TRBJ1-4; D is unresolved. V dropped 2 bases and J dropped 12 bases, with 11 bases sitting between them. This CDR3 comprises 12 residues. From germline, CDR1 is SGHRS and CDR2 YFSETQ. CDR3 protein: CASSFNRQELFF. Written as DNA, the CDR3 is TGCGCCAGCAGCTTTAACAGACAAGAACTGTTTTTT. Combining the CDR3 with reference TRBV5-1 and TRBJ1-4 gives the whole variable domain KAGVTQTPRYLIKTRGQQVTLSCSPISGHRSVSWYQQTPGQGLQFLFEYFSETQRNKGNFPGRFSGRQFSNSRSEMNVSTLELGDSALYLCASSFNRQELFFGSGTQLSVL.

The gene calls are TRBV5-1 and TRBJ2-7, with 7 bases matching TRBD1. Losses at the gene ends were 4 bases for V and 5 bases for J; bases not matched to a gene: 9. This CDR3 comprises 14 residues. In germline, CDR1 is SGHRS, CDR2 YFSETQ. This CDR3 reads CASSTGQTFDEQYF. CDR3 DNA sequence: TGCGCCAGCAGCACGGGACAGACCTTTGACGAGCAGTACTTC.

This clone came up once. The J gene is TRBJ1-6, the V gene TRBV4-1; D possibly corresponds to TRBD1 (5 bases). Trimming pared 5 bases from V and 0 bases from J, leaving 11 bases between. This CDR3 spans 16 amino acids. Germline CDR1 reads MGHRA; CDR2 reads YSYEKL. CDR3 region: CASSARQSSYNSPLHF. CDR3 sequence (DNA): TGCGCCAGCAGCGCCCGACAGAGCTCCTATAATTCACCCCTCCACTTT.

This chain joins TRBV3-1 (or the pseudogene TRBV3-2) and TRBJ1-6; 8 bases line up with TRBD1. V shed 2 bases and J 3 bases; nucleotides not matched to a gene: 6. This CDR3 comprises 17 residues. Germline loops: CDR1 LGHDT, CDR2 YNNKEL (reference sequence). CDR3 protein: CASSQKAGTGYNSPLHF. The CDR3 DNA reads as TGTGCCAGCAGCCAAAAGGCCGGGACAGGCTATAATTCACCCCTCCACTTT.

The V and J genes are TRBV5-1 and TRBJ2-1, with 8 bases fitting TRBD2. Germline V gene data show CDR1 as SGHRS and CDR2 as YFSETQ. The V and J ends lost 4 bases and 6 bases, in that order; junction bases with no gene match: 12. This CDR3 spans 16 amino acids. In DNA, the CDR3 is TGCGCCAGCAGCGGGGGGCTGGCGGGGGGTTTCAATGAGCAGTTCTTC. Translated, it gives CASSGGLAGGFNEQFF.

CDR3 nucleotides: TGCGCCAGCAGCTTGGTACCAGCGGGAATCTACAATGAGCAGTTCTTC. It codes for CASSLVPAGIYNEQFF. J is TRBJ2-1 and V is TRBV5-1, with 7 nucleotides matching TRBD2. The CDR3 loop spans 16 amino acids. V lost 0 bases to trimming and J lost 3 bases; unmatched junction nucleotides: 6. Germline V CDR1 and CDR2: SGHRS, YFSETQ.

The chain employs TRBV10-3 and TRBJ2-5, with D perhaps TRBD1 (6 bases). Trimming shortened V by 6 bases and J by 1 base, and 9 bases separated the two germline ends. Germline V lookup: CDR1 ENHRY, CDR2 SYGVKD. This CDR3 region has 13 residues. The CDR3 bases are TGTGCCATCAGCTCGGACAGCCAAGAGACCCAGTACTTC. Residues: CAISSDSQETQYF.

The chain recombines TRBV9 with TRBJ1-2; a weak D match, TRBD1 (6 bases). This CDR3 has 13 amino acids. Germline V gene data show CDR1 as SGDLS and CDR2 as YYNGEE. Trimming removed 4 bases from V and 7 bases from J, with 14 bases in between. The CDR3 loop is CASSRTRGSGYTF. The DNA for the CDR3 is TGTGCCAGCAGCCGTACCAGGGGCTCTGGCTACACCTTC.

The V call is TRBV19, the J call TRBJ2-1, with 13 positions matching TRBD2. In germline, CDR1 is LNHDA, CDR2 SQIVND (reference sequence). The CDR3 covers 14 residues. The J segment lost 6 bases and the V segment lost 9 bases, leaving 5 bases of the junction unmatched. The CDR3 reads CASRTSGSSNEQFF. The CDR3 DNA is TGTGCCAGCAGGACTAGCGGGAGTTCCAATGAGCAGTTCTTC.

This chain joins TRBV5-5 and TRBJ1-6, with D possibly matching TRBD1 (5 bases). Germline V gives CDR1 SGHKS, CDR2 YYEKEE (reference sequence). Between the trimmed V and J ends, which lost 4 bases and 5 bases, there was a span of 10 bases. The CDR3 extends over 14 amino acids. The CDR3 coding sequence is TGTGCCAGCAGCCCCGACAGAAATAATTCACCCCTCCACTTT. Translation: CASSPDRNNSPLHF.

This clone was picked up one time. The rearrangement uses TRBV7-2 and TRBJ2-5; TRBD2 matches 12 bases. The CDR3 has 15 amino acids. With V trimmed by 5 bases and J by 5 bases, 6 bases remained unmatched. Germline V gives CDR1 SGHTA, CDR2 FQGNSA. The CDR3 spells CASSPGLAGRETQYF. The CDR3 region has the DNA TGTGCCAGCAGCCCTGGACTAGCGGGACGGGAGACCCAGTACTTC.

The chain has TRBV18 and TRBJ2-7, with 7 bases lining up with TRBD2. Germline lookup yields CDR1 KGHSH and CDR2 LQKENI. The V and J ends lost 2 bases and 2 bases, in that order; junction bases with no gene match: 3. This CDR3 region has 14 residues. The CDR3, as DNA: TGTGCCAGCTCACCATCGGGAGGACCCTACGAGCAGTACTTC. Protein sequence: CASSPSGGPYEQYF.

V and J are TRBV5-8 and TRBJ1-1; no definite D call. CDR1 and CDR2 (germline): SGHTS, YDEGEE. V lost 6 bases, J lost 0 bases, and 15 bases lay in between. The CDR3 extends over 15 amino acids. The CDR3 DNA reads as TGTGCCAGCACCCCGGAGGCGGGCTTGAACACTGAAGCTTTCTTT. It encodes CASTPEAGLNTEAFF.

The V and J genes are TRBV19 and TRBJ2-5; TRBD1 agrees at 10 bases. Trimming removed 4 bases from V and 2 bases from J; junction bases left unmatched: 4. This CDR3 has 15 amino acids. Per the germline V gene, CDR1 is LNHDA and CDR2 is SQIVND (reference sequence). This chain's CDR3 is CASSRWDRGQETQYF. The CDR3 region has the DNA TGTGCCAGTAGTAGATGGGACAGGGGACAAGAGACCCAGTACTTC. Using reference TRBV19 and TRBJ2-5 for the parts outside the CDR3, the full variable domain is DGGITQSPKYLFRKEGQNVTLSCEQNLNHDAMYWYRQDPGQGLRLIYYSQIVNDFQKGDIAEGYSVSREKKESFPLTVTSAQKNPTAFYLCASSRWDRGQETQYFGPGTRLLVL.